Sequencing of this T cell receptor (beta chain) was carried out in a study of T cells in Graves' hyperthyroidism and ophthalmopathy. It was RNA transcripts that yielded the amplified TCR beta CDR3 regions. RT-PCR in the first round (using the HTBI primer set) targeted the TCR CDR3. TCRdb reprocessed the multiplex PCR reads via MiXCR and lists one record per CDR3 protein. The repertoire has more than 500,000 distinct CDR3 sequences, 14% to 15% of them found once; the top ten carry around 4.1%. Germline V lookup: CDR1 MNHEY, CDR2 SVGEGT. The germline V and J ends were trimmed by 0 bases and 8 bases, with 26 bases remaining between them. CDR3 length: 19 amino acids. This clonotype was seen a handful of times.

Source material: blood. The clonotype was recovered from a woman in her thirties or forties with Graves' ophthalmopathy. The V and J genes are TRBV6-2 or TRBV6-3 and TRBJ2-1; tentative D call: TRBD1 (6 bases). In DNA form, the CDR3 reads TGTGCCAGCAGTTACTCGACAGGACCCGGGACCCCAGCAGGCGATGAGCAGTTCTTC. The encoded protein is CASSYSTGPGTPAGDEQFF.